The rows below give T cell receptor beta chains drawn from one sample of a study of T cells in Graves' hyperthyroidism and ophthalmopathy. MiXCR was run by TCRdb on the multiplex PCR reads, yielding one entry per CDR3 protein. The sample gives 540,000 or so distinct CDR3 sequences, roughly 50% of which show up once; around 19% is in the top ten. What was sequenced was peripheral blood or thyroid tissue (not recorded which). Receptors were obtained from an adult woman with Graves' disease, either hyperthyroidism or ophthalmopathy (not recorded which). Each CDR3 is given with its conserved first and last residue. The order of the fields is J gene, D gene, clone size, V gene, CDR3 protein, CDR3 DNA. A D gene is named only where the DNA matches it firmly. A row's size may be missing; if present it is once, few, many or a size class.

j_call: TRBJ1-3
d_call: .
clone_size: .
v_call: TRBV15
cdr3_aa: CATSRGGQSSGNTIYF
cdr3_nt: TGTGCCACCAGCAGAGGCGGGCAGAGCTCTGGAAACACCATATATTTT

j_call: TRBJ2-5
d_call: TRBD2
clone_size: many
v_call: TRBV7-9
cdr3_aa: CASSFLLAGGRETQYF
cdr3_nt: TGTGCCAGCAGCTTTTTGCTGGCGGGAGGCCGAGAGACCCAGTACTTC

j_call: TRBJ1-2
d_call: .
clone_size: .
v_call: TRBV5-1
cdr3_aa: CASSLSRDIGYTF
cdr3_nt: TGCGCCAGCAGCTTAAGCCGGGACATCGGCTACACCTTC

j_call: TRBJ1-4
d_call: .
clone_size: many
v_call: TRBV2
cdr3_aa: CASSELFQFNEKLFF
cdr3_nt: TGTGCCAGCAGTGAACTCTTCCAGTTTAATGAAAAACTGTTTTTT

j_call: TRBJ2-5
d_call: .
clone_size: .
v_call: TRBV20-1
cdr3_aa: CSARAGEKTQYF
cdr3_nt: TGCAGTGCTAGAGCGGGAGAAAAGACCCAGTACTTC

j_call: TRBJ2-2
d_call: .
clone_size: .
v_call: TRBV3-1
cdr3_aa: CASSLLAVGGELFF
cdr3_nt: TGTGCCAGCAGCCTACTAGCTGTCGGCGGGGAGCTGTTTTTT

j_call: TRBJ2-2
d_call: TRBD2
clone_size: many
v_call: TRBV7-7
cdr3_aa: CASSLDAGEAGELFF
cdr3_nt: TGTGCTAGCAGCTTAGACGCGGGGGAGGCCGGGGAGCTGTTTTTT

j_call: TRBJ1-2
d_call: .
clone_size: .
v_call: TRBV6-4
cdr3_aa: CASSDDTAYGYTF
cdr3_nt: TGTGCCAGCAGTGACGATACAGCGTATGGCTACACCTTC

j_call: TRBJ1-6
d_call: .
clone_size: .
v_call: TRBV7-2
cdr3_aa: CASSLHGQNNSPLHF
cdr3_nt: TGTGCCAGCAGCTTACACGGACAGAATAATTCACCCCTCCACTTT

j_call: TRBJ1-1
d_call: .
clone_size: .
v_call: TRBV6-1
cdr3_aa: CASSDMTVGFF
cdr3_nt: TGTGCCAGCAGTGATATGACAGTCGGTTTCTTT

j_call: TRBJ1-5
d_call: .
clone_size: many
v_call: TRBV6-6
cdr3_aa: CASRPDRANQPQHF
cdr3_nt: TGTGCCAGCAGACCAGACCGAGCAAATCAGCCCCAGCATTTT

j_call: TRBJ1-5
d_call: .
clone_size: many
v_call: TRBV4-1
cdr3_aa: CASSQLTGWPNQPQHF
cdr3_nt: TGCGCCAGCAGCCAGCTTACAGGGTGGCCCAATCAGCCCCAGCATTTT

j_call: TRBJ1-5
d_call: TRBD1
clone_size: .
v_call: TRBV14
cdr3_aa: CASSKDPGQGETQHF
cdr3_nt: TGTGCCAGCAGCAAAGACCCGGGACAGGGAGAGACCCAGCATTTT

j_call: TRBJ2-2
d_call: .
clone_size: few
v_call: TRBV6-6
cdr3_aa: CASSPLENTGELFF
cdr3_nt: TGTGCCAGCAGTCCCCTTGAGAACACCGGGGAGCTGTTTTTT

j_call: TRBJ1-2
d_call: .
clone_size: many
v_call: TRBV5-6
cdr3_aa: CASNLRAMVFTF
cdr3_nt: TGTGCCAGCAACTTGCGTGCTATGGTATTTACCTTC

j_call: TRBJ2-2
d_call: .
clone_size: .
v_call: TRBV6-6
cdr3_aa: CAGMGGVNTGELFF
cdr3_nt: TGTGCCGGCATGGGTGGAGTCAACACCGGGGAGCTGTTTTTT

j_call: TRBJ1-1
d_call: .
clone_size: few
v_call: TRBV29-1
cdr3_aa: CSVEPWAVTEAFF
cdr3_nt: TGCAGCGTTGAGCCCTGGGCGGTCACTGAAGCTTTCTTT